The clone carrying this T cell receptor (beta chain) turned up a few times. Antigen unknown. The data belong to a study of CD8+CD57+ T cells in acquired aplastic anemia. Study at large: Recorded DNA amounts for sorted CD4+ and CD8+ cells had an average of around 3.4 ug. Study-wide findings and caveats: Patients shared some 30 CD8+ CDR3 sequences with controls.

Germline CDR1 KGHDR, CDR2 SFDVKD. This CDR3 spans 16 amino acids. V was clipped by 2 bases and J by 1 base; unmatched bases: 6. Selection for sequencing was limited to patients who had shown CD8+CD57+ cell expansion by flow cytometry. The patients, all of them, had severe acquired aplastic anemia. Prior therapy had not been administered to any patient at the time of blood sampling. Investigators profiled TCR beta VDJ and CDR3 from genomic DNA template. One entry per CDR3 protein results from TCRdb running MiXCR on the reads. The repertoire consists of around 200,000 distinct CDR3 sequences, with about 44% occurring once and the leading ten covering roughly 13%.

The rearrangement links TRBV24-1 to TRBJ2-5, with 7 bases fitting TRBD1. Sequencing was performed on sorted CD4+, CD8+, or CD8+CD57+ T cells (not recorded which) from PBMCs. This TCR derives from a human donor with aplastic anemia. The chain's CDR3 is CATSDSRQGGQETQYF. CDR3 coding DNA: TGTGCCACCAGTGATTCCAGACAGGGCGGCCAAGAGACCCAGTACTTC.